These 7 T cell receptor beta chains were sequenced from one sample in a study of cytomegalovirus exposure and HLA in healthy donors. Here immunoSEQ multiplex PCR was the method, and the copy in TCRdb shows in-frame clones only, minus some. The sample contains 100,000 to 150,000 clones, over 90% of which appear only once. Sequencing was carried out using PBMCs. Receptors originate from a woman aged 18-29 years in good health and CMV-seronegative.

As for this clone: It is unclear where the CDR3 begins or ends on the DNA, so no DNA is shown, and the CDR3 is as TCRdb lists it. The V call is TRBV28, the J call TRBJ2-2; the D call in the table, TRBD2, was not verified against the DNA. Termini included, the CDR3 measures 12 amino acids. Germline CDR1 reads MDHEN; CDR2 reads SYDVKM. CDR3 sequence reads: CASSLRAGELFF.

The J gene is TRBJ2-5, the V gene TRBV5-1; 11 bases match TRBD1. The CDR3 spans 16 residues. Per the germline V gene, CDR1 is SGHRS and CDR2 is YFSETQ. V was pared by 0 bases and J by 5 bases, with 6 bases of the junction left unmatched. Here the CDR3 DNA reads TGCGCCAGCAGCTTGGCTGGGACAGGGGGTATCGAGACCCAGTACTTC. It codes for CASSLAGTGGIETQYF.

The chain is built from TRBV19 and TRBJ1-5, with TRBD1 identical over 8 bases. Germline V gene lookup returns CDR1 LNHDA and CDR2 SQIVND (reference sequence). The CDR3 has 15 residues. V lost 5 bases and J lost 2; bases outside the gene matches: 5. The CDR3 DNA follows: TGTGCCAGTAGTCCGACAGGGGCTCGCAATCAGCCCCAGCATTTT. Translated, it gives CASSPTGARNQPQHF. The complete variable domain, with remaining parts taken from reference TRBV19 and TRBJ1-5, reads DGGITQSPKYLFRKEGQNVTLSCEQNLNHDAMYWYRQDPGQGLRLIYYSQIVNDFQKGDIAEGYSVSREKKESFPLTVTSAQKNPTAFYLCASSPTGARNQPQHFGDGTRLSIL.

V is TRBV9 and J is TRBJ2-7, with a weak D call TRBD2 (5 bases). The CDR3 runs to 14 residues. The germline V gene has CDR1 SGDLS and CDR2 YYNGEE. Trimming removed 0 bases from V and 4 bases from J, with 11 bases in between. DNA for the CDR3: TGTGCCAGCAGCGTAGCTGTGGGCGGGTACGAGCAGTACTTC. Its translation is CASSVAVGGYEQYF.

CDR3 region: CASSDEKEQFLRSYEQYF. The CDR3 DNA follows: TGTGCCAGCAGTGATGAAAAGGAGCAGTTCCTTCGCTCCTACGAGCAGTACTTC. The rearrangement links TRBV7-9 to TRBJ2-7; D call uncertain. Trimming shortened V by 6 bases and J by 0 bases, and 24 bases separated the two germline ends. This CDR3 has 18 amino acids. Germline V gives CDR1 SEHNR, CDR2 FQNEAQ (reference sequence).

The CDR3 sequence: CASSFRDRPPGQAFF. For the CDR3, the DNA is TGTGCCAGCAGTTTTCGGGACAGGCCTCCCGGGCAAGCTTTCTTT. The chain has TRBV28 and TRBJ1-1, with TRBD1 matching over 8 bases. This CDR3 has 15 amino acids. Germline CDR1 reads MDHEN; CDR2 reads SYDVKM. V was pared by 3 bases and J by 9 bases, with 12 bases of the junction left unmatched.

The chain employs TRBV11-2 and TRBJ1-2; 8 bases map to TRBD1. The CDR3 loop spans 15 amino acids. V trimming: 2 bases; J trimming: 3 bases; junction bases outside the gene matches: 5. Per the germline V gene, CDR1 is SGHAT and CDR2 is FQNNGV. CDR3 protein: CASSLFQGADYGYTF. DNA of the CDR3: TGTGCCAGCAGCTTATTTCAGGGGGCTGACTATGGCTACACCTTC.